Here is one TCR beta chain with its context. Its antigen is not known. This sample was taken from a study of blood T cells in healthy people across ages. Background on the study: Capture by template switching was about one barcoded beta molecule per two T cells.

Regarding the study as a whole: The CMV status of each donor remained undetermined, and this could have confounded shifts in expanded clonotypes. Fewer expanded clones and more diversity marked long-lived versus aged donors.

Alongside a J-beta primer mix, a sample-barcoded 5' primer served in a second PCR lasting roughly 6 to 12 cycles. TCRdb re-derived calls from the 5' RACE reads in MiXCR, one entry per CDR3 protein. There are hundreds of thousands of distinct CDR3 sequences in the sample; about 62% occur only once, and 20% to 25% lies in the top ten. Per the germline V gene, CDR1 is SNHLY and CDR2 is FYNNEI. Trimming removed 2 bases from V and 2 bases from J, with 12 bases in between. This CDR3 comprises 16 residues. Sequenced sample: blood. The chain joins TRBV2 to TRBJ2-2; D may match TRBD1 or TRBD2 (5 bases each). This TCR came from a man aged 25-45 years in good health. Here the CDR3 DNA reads TGTGCCAGCAGTGAAAGACCGGGGCAAAACACCGGGGAGCTGTTTTTT. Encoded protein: CASSERPGQNTGELFF.